The T cell receptor (beta chain) described here comes from a study of blood T cells in healthy people across ages. This clonotype was observed many times. Its target is unknown. The study, taken as a whole, reports: The study found more naive CD4+ cells and higher diversity in long-lived than aged donors.

This CDR3 is 12 amino acids long. The V end lost 0 bases, the J end lost 7 bases, and 5 bases lay between the germline ends. Through a sample-barcoded 5' primer and a J-beta primer mix, a second PCR was run for roughly 7 to 12 cycles. TCRdb processed the 5' RACE reads anew with MiXCR; each CDR3 protein has one entry. The sample comprises around 1,900,000 distinct CDR3 sequences, more than 35% of which are singletons, and 20% to 25% rests with the top ten. Sample: blood. The rearrangement joins TRBV12-3 or TRBV12-4 to TRBJ2-3; D not certain. The receptor was derived from a human donor in good health. CDR3 sequence: CASSLAGYTQYF. The CDR3 coding sequence is TGTGCCAGCAGTTTAGCGGGGTATACGCAGTATTTT.